These T cell receptor beta chains were read from a single sample in a study of blood T cell repertoires in COVID-19. TCRdb's table, derived via immunoSEQ multiplex PCR, lists solely in-frame clones and lacks some. Of roughly 30,000 clones in the sample, roughly 91% were seen once. Material: peripheral blood. Every receptor here comes from a human donor in a cohort sampled during active COVID-19. The donor label of this sample is uncertain. Each CDR3 is given with its conserved first and last residue. D genes are given only for firm matches. Size is stated for part of the rows, as once, few or many counts, or as a class when the clone is expanded.

TGTGCCAGCAGTGAATATTTTTTAGGACAGGGAGGTAATGAAAAACTGTTTTTT	CASSEYFLGQGGNEKLFF	TRBJ1-4	TRBV2	TRBD1	once
TGCAGTGCTAGTGTACAGGGCGGCAATCAGCCCCAGCATTTT	CSASVQGGNQPQHF	TRBJ1-5	TRBV20-1	NA	NA
TGTGCCAGCAGCTTGCAGGGGTACGAGCAGTACTTC	CASSLQGYEQYF	TRBJ2-7	TRBV5-6	NA	NA
TGCGCCAGCAGCCGCACAGGGGACTTTTACGAGCAGTACTTC	CASSRTGDFYEQYF	TRBJ2-7	TRBV4-1	NA	NA
TGTGCCAGCAGTTTCGGGGAACTGGACCAGCCCCAGCATTTT	CASSFGELDQPQHF	TRBJ1-5	TRBV6-6	NA	once
TGTGCCAGCAGCTTAGCGGGGGGGCCGGAGACCCAGTACTTC	CASSLAGGPETQYF	TRBJ2-5	TRBV7-8	NA	NA
TGTGCCAGCAACCTACTAGCGGGGGGCCCCAGCACAGATACGCAGTATTTT	CASNLLAGGPSTDTQYF	TRBJ2-3	TRBV2	TRBD2	NA
TGTGCCAGCAGCTTGGAGCCTAGCGGGCTGACTGAGCAGTTCTTC	CASSLEPSGLTEQFF	TRBJ2-1	TRBV5-6	TRBD2	NA
TGTGCCAGCAGCCCGGCAAACAGGGGGAGGCAGCCCCAGCATTTT	CASSPANRGRQPQHF	TRBJ1-5	TRBV28	TRBD1	NA
TGTGCCAGCAGTTCGCTAGCGGGGGGGCAAGAGACCCAGTACTTC	CASSSLAGGQETQYF	TRBJ2-5	TRBV28	TRBD2	NA
TGTGCCTGGAGTGTAACCCGACAGACTGATCAGCCCCAGCATTTT	CAWSVTRQTDQPQHF	TRBJ1-5	TRBV30	NA	NA
TGTGCCAGCACCAAAGGACAGTTCTACACCGGGGAGCTGTTTTTT	CASTKGQFYTGELFF	TRBJ2-2	TRBV27	NA	NA
TGTGCCAGCAGCGTCTTGGGGACAGGGGCGTCGGCTGAAGCTTTCTTT	CASSVLGTGASAEAFF	TRBJ1-1	TRBV9	TRBD1	NA
TGTGCTAGCAGCTTAGGCGGGGGGCGGGCAGATACGCAGTATTTT	CASSLGGGRADTQYF	TRBJ2-3	TRBV7-7	TRBD2	NA
TGTGCCAGCAGCCTCAGGGGCCTCGGGACTGAAGCTTTCTTT	CASSLRGLGTEAFF	TRBJ1-1	TRBV6-5	NA	NA
TGTGCCAGCAGTTTTCAGGGGAACACTGAAGCTTTCTTT	CASSFQGNTEAFF	TRBJ1-1	TRBV27	NA	NA
TGTGCCAGCAGCCTATCTACCGGGGAGCTGTTTTTT	CASSLSTGELFF	TRBJ2-2	TRBV3-1/TRBV3-2	NA	NA
TGTGCCAGCAGCGTCCGGGACATTAGGGGCTACACCTTC	CASSVRDIRGYTF	TRBJ1-2	TRBV14	NA	NA
TGTGCCAGCAGCCGGGACAGCTCCTATAATTCACCCCTCCACTTT	CASSRDSSYNSPLHF	TRBJ1-6	TRBV6-5	TRBD1	NA
TGTGCCAGTAGTCAGAGAAGACAGGCTAGCACAGATACGCAGTATTTT	CASSQRRQASTDTQYF	TRBJ2-3	TRBV19	NA	NA
TGCAGCGTTGAGAAGGGGGACTATGGCTACACCTTC	CSVEKGDYGYTF	TRBJ1-2	TRBV29-1	NA	NA
TGTGCCAGCAGCGAAGGACAAACCTATAATTCACCCCTCCACTTT	CASSEGQTYNSPLHF	TRBJ1-6	TRBV5-8	NA	NA
TGTGCCAGTAGTATAGATTTTAGGGAGGTGCAGTACTTC	CASSIDFREVQYF	TRBJ2-7	TRBV19	NA	NA
TGTGCCAGCAGCCAAGTTCTTGGGAGGTACACTGAAGCTTTCTTT	CASSQVLGRYTEAFF	TRBJ1-1	TRBV3-1/TRBV3-2	NA	NA
TGTGCCAGCAGCTTGCCCGGGACAGGGCTCGAATTTCACTATGGCTACACCTTC	CASSLPGTGLEFHYGYTF	TRBJ1-2	TRBV7-8	TRBD1	NA
TGTGCCAGCAAGGGACAGGGAAATTCACCCCTCCACTTT	CASKGQGNSPLHF	TRBJ1-6	TRBV2	TRBD1	NA
TGTGCCAGCAGCGTTAGCGGGGGCACCTACAATGAGCAGTTCTTC	CASSVSGGTYNEQFF	TRBJ2-1	TRBV9	TRBD2	NA
TGTGCCAGCAGCCCCGGGACAGGGGGCACTGAAGCTTTCTTT	CASSPGTGGTEAFF	TRBJ1-1	TRBV7-3	TRBD1	NA
TGTGCCACCAGCATTTCCCCCCGGACAGGGATGGCAGATACGCAGTATTTT	CATSISPRTGMADTQYF	TRBJ2-3	TRBV15	TRBD1	NA
TGTGCCAGTAGTATTAGGGGTTCGGATTTAACCCTCCACTTT	CASSIRGSDLTLHF	TRBJ1-6	TRBV19	NA	NA
TGTGCCAGCATGGGACTGAACTATGGCTACACCTTC	CASMGLNYGYTF	TRBJ1-2	TRBV6-5	NA	NA
TGTGCCAGTAGTATGGGGACAGGGGCCCAAGAGACCCAGTACTTC	CASSMGTGAQETQYF	TRBJ2-5	TRBV19	TRBD1	NA
TGTGCCAGCAGCTACATCGGACAGCACCAAGAGACCCAGTACTTC	CASSYIGQHQETQYF	TRBJ2-5	TRBV5-6	NA	NA
TGTGCCAGCAGTGTGACGGGGGGGTACAATGAGCAGTTCTTC	CASSVTGGYNEQFF	TRBJ2-1	TRBV6-4	TRBD2	few
TGTGCCAGCAGCCAAGCCCTCAGCTCCTACAATGAGCAGTTCTTC	CASSQALSSYNEQFF	TRBJ2-1	TRBV3-1/TRBV3-2	NA	NA
TGCGCCAGCAGCTATCAGGTGTCTAGCGGGGGCCATAGCACAGATACGCAGTATTTT	CASSYQVSSGGHSTDTQYF	TRBJ2-3	TRBV5-1	TRBD2	NA
TGTGCCAGCAGCTTTGACAGGGATGGCTACACCTTC	CASSFDRDGYTF	TRBJ1-2	TRBV7-9	TRBD1	NA
TGTGCCAGCTCACCACCTACGGGAATGAACACTGAAGCTTTCTTT	CASSPPTGMNTEAFF	TRBJ1-1	TRBV18	NA	NA
TGTGCCAGCAGTAAGGGACAGGGCGGTGGCTACACCTTC	CASSKGQGGGYTF	TRBJ1-2	TRBV28	TRBD1	NA
TGTGCCAGCAGTTACAATAAGGGGGGGGAACTGTTTTTT	CASSYNKGGELFF	TRBJ1-4	TRBV6-5	NA	NA
TGTGCCAGCAGTTATGGCAGGGGGCCAAATCAGCCCCAGCATTTT	CASSYGRGPNQPQHF	TRBJ1-5	TRBV6-6	TRBD1	NA
TGTGCCAGCAGCTTGGCCTTAACGGGACAGACGACCGGGGAGCTGTTTTTT	CASSLALTGQTTGELFF	TRBJ2-2	TRBV5-5	TRBD1	NA
TGTGCCAGCAGCCCGCGCGGGACTAGCGGGGGGGTCGAGACCCAGTACTTC	CASSPRGTSGGVETQYF	TRBJ2-5	TRBV5-8	TRBD2	NA
TGTGCCAGCAGTGCAGTTAATCAGTGGAGCAATGAGCAGTTCTTC	CASSAVNQWSNEQFF	TRBJ2-1	TRBV28	NA	NA
TGTGCCAGCAGCCCCACAGGGGATGGTTCACCCCTCCACTTT	CASSPTGDGSPLHF	TRBJ1-6	TRBV7-9	TRBD1	NA
TGTGCCAGCTCACCACGTGTGCAGCCGGGTACTACTGAAGCTTTCTTT	CASSPRVQPGTTEAFF	TRBJ1-1	TRBV18	NA	NA
TGTGCCAGCGCCCTCAGGGGGCTTAACAATGAGCAGTTCTTC	CASALRGLNNEQFF	TRBJ2-1	TRBV7-3	TRBD1	NA
TGTGCCAGCAGCCAATCCAGCGGAAAACTGTTTTTT	CASSQSSGKLFF	TRBJ1-4	TRBV6-2/TRBV6-3	NA	once
TGCGCCAGCAGCCAAGAGCCAGGGAACACTGAAGCTTTCTTT	CASSQEPGNTEAFF	TRBJ1-1	TRBV4-1	NA	NA
TGTGCCAGCAGCTTGGGAGGCGGTTACAACTATGGCTACACCTTC	CASSLGGGYNYGYTF	TRBJ1-2	TRBV5-4	NA	NA
TGTGCCAGCAGTTCAAACGAGCAGCCCCAGCATTTT	CASSSNEQPQHF	TRBJ1-5	TRBV6-6	NA	NA
TGTGCCAGCAGTCTGGGAGTAGCTGGCACAAGGACCCAGTACTTC	CASSLGVAGTRTQYF	TRBJ2-5	TRBV28	NA	NA
TGTGCCAGCGGATTGACAGGTCTTGGCTACACCTTC	CASGLTGLGYTF	TRBJ1-2	TRBV12-3/TRBV12-4	NA	few
TGTGCCAGCAGTCTTACGGATACAGGGAAAGACTTC	CASSLTDTGKDF	TRBJ2-5	TRBV7-9	NA	NA
TGTGCCAGCAGCCAAGACGCTGCAGGGGGCGCAGGCGGGAAGCAGTTCTTC	CASSQDAAGGAGGKQFF	TRBJ2-1	TRBV3-1/TRBV3-2	TRBD1	NA